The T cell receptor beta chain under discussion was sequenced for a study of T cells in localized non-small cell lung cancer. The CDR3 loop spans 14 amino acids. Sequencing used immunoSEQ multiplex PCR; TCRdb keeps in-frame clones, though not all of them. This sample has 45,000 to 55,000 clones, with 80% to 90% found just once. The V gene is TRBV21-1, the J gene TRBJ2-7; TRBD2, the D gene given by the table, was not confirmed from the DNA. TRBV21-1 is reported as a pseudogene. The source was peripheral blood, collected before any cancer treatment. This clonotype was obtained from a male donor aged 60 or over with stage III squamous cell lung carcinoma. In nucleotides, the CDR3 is TGTGCCAGCAGGAAGGGGGGGGCTGTCTACGAGCAGTACTTC. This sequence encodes CASRKGGAVYEQYF.